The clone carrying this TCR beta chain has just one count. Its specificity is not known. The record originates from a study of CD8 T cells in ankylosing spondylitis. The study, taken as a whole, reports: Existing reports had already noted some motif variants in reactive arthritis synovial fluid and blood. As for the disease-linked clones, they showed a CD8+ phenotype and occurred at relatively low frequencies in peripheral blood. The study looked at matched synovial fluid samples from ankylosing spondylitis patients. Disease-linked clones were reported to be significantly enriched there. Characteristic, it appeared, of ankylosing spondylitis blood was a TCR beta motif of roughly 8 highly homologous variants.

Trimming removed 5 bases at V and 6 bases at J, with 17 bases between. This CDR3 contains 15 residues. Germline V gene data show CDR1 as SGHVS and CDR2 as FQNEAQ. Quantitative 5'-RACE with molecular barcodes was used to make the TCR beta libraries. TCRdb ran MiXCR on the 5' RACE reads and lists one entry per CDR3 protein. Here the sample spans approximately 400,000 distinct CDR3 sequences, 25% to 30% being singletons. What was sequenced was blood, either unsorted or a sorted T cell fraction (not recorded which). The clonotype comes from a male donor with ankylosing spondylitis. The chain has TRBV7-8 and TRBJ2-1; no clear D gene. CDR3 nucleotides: TGTGCCAGCAGCCCCTTCCAGGCCCCCCCCAATGAGCAGTTCTTC. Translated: CASSPFQAPPNEQFF.